This T cell receptor (beta chain) was sequenced in a study of cytomegalovirus exposure and HLA in healthy donors. This clone was picked up a small number of times. The antigen is not known. Study-wide points: In a later analysis, an Asian-associated ancestry cluster reportedly showed fewer N-insertions than the roughly 700-donor mean. A later analysis, which compared TCR beta chains of equal frequency, found the HLA-associated ones more clonally expanded.

The CDR3 length is 12 residues. Use of 60 Vbeta and 13 Jbeta primers characterized the PCR. Produced via immunoSEQ multiplex PCR; TCRdb's table is partial and in-frame only. The table records 130,000 or so clones, around 65% of them present only once. This chain uses TRBV12-2 with TRBJ2-7; TRBD2, as called in the table, went unchecked against the DNA. TRBV12-2 is classified as a pseudogene. The sequence came from a male donor in good health and CMV-seronegative. The sequenced sample was PBMCs. The CDR3 region has the DNA TGTGCAAGTCGCCGCCCCCTAGGTGAGCAGTACTTC. Translation gives CASRRPLGEQYF.